The present T cell receptor (beta chain) was sequenced within a study of cytomegalovirus exposure and HLA in healthy donors. Germline CDR1 PRHDT, CDR2 FYEKMQ (reference sequence). V lost 5 bases to trimming and J lost 8 bases; unmatched junction nucleotides: 6. The CDR3 is 14 amino acids. PCR employed 60 Vbeta and 13 Jbeta primers. Libraries were prepared by immunoSEQ multiplex PCR; TCRdb keeps only in-frame clonotypes and omits some of them. This table holds about 160,000 clones, roughly 77% found once. Note on this clone: Its antigen is currently unknown.

Study observations and caveats: TCR beta chains numbering some 160 were designated cytomegalovirus-associated. On later analysis, the bulk of CMV-associated TCR beta chains appeared to be HLA-restricted.

V is TRBV13 and J is TRBJ2-1; 10 bases agree with TRBD1. This TCR was sampled from a man younger than 45 in good health and CMV-seropositive. Sequencing input: PBMCs. CDR3 coding DNA: TGTGCCAGCAGCGCGGACAGGGGGTTCGATGAGCAGTTCTTC. Amino acid sequence: CASSADRGFDEQFF.